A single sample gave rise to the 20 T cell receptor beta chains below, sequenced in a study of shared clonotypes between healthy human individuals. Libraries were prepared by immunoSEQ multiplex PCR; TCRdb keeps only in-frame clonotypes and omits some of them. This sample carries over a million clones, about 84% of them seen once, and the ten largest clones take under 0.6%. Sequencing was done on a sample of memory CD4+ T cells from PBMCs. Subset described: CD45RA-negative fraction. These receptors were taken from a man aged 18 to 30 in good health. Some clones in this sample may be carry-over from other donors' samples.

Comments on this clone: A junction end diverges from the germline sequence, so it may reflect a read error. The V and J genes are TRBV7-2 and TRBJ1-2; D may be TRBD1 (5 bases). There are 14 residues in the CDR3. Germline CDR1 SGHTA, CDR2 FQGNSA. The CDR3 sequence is CASSFGPQKTVIIF. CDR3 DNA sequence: TGTGCCAGCAGCTTTGGGCCTCAAAAGACAGTCATAATCTTC.

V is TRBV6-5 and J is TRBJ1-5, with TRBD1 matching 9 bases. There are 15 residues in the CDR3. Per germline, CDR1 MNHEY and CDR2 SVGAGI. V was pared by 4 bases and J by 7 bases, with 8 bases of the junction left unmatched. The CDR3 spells CASSSRGQGGQPQHF. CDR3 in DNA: TGTGCCAGCAGTTCCCGGGGACAGGGTGGCCAGCCCCAGCATTTT.

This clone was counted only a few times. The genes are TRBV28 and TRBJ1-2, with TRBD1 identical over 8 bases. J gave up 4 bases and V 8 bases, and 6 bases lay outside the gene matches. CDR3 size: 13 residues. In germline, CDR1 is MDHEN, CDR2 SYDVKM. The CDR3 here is CASLIDRGYGYTF. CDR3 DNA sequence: TGTGCCAGCTTAATAGACAGGGGCTATGGCTACACCTTC.

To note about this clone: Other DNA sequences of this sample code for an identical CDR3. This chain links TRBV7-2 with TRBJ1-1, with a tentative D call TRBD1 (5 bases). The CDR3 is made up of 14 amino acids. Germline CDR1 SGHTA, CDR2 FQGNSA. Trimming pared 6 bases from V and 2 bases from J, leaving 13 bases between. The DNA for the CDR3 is TGTGCCAGCAGTCCAGGGACGGCCAACACTGAAGCTTTCTTT. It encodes CASSPGTANTEAFF.

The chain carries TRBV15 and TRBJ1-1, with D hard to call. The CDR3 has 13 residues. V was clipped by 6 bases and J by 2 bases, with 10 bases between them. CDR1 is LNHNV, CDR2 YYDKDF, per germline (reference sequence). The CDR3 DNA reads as TGTGCCACCAGGCTACTATTTAACACTGAAGCTTTCTTT. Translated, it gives CATRLLFNTEAFF. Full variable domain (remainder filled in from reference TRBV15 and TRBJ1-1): DAMVIQNPRYQVTQFGKPVTLSCSQTLNHNVMYWYQQKSSQAPKLLFHYYDKDFNNEADTPDNFQSRRPNTSFCFLDIRSPGLGDTAMYLCATRLLFNTEAFFGQGTRLTVV.

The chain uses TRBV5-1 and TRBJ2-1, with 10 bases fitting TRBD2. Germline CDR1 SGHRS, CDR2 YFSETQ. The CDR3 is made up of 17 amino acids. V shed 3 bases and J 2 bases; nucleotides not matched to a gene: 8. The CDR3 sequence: CASSSLPAGGPYNEQFF. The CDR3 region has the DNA TGCGCCAGCAGCTCCTTACCAGCGGGAGGGCCCTACAATGAGCAGTTCTTC.

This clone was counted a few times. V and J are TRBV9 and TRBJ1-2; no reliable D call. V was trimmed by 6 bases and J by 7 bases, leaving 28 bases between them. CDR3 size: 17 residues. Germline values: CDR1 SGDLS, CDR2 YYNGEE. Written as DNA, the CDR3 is TGTGCCAGCAAAGATGGGGAGGGCTACGAAACGGAAAGTGGCTACACCTTC. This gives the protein CASKDGEGYETESGYTF.

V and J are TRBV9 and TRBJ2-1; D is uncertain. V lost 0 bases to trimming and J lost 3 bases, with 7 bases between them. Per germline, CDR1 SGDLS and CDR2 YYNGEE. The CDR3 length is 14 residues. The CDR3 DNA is TGTGCCAGCAGCGTAGATAGTCTCTACAATGAGCAGTTCTTC. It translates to CASSVDSLYNEQFF.

In DNA, the CDR3 is TGTGCCAGCTCACCACGACTAGCGGGATCGGTTGAGCAGTTCTTC. Translating it yields CASSPRLAGSVEQFF. The V call is TRBV18, the J call TRBJ2-1, with 11 bases aligning to TRBD2. The CDR3 is 15 residues long. J gave up 9 bases and V 1 base, and 5 bases lay outside the gene matches. Germline V CDR1 and CDR2: KGHSH, LQKENI. Using reference TRBV18 and TRBJ2-1 for the parts outside the CDR3, the full variable domain is NAGVMQNPRHLVRRRGQEARLRCSPMKGHSHVYWYRQLPEEGLKFMVYLQKENIIDESGMPKERFSAEFPKEGPSILRIQQVVRGDSAAYFCASSPRLAGSVEQFFGPGTRLTVL.

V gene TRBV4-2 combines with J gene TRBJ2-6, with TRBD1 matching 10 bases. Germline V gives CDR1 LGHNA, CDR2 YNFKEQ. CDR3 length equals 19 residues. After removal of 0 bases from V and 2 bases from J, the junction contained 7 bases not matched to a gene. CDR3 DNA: TGTGCCAGCAGCCAAGATTTTGCCGGGACAGGGGCTGGGGCCAACGTCCTGACTTTC. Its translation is CASSQDFAGTGAGANVLTF.

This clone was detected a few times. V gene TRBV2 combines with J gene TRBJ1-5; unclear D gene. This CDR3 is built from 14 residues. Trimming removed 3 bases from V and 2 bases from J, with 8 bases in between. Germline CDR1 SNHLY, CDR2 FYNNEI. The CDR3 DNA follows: TGTGCCAGCAGTGATTTGGTCGGCAATCAGCCCCAGCATTTT. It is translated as CASSDLVGNQPQHF.

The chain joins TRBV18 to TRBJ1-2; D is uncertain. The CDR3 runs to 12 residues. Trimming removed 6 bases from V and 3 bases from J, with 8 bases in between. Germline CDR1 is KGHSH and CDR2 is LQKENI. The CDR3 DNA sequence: TGTGCCAGCTCGCTAGCTGACTATGGCTACACCTTC. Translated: CASSLADYGYTF.

The CDR3 nucleotides are TGTGCCAGCAGCCTCTTATCTGGCACTGAAGCTTTCTTT. Its protein product is CASSLLSGTEAFF. The chain uses TRBV7-9 and TRBJ1-1; D ambiguous. CDR1 is SEHNR, CDR2 FQNEAQ, per germline (reference sequence). V lost 5 bases to trimming and J lost 4 bases, with 11 bases between them. The CDR3 length is 13 residues.

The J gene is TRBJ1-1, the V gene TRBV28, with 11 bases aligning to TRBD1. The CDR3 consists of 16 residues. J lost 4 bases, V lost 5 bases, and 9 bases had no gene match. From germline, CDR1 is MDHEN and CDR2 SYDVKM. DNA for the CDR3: TGTGCCAGCAGTGCGGACAGGGGGCGATCGTTCACTGAAGCTTTCTTT. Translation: CASSADRGRSFTEAFF. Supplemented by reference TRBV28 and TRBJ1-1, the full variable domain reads DVKVTQSSRYLVKRTGEKVFLECVQDMDHENMFWYRQDPGLGLRLIYFSYDVKMKEKGDIPEGYSVSREKKERFSLILESASTNQTSMYLCASSADRGRSFTEAFFGQGTRLTVV.

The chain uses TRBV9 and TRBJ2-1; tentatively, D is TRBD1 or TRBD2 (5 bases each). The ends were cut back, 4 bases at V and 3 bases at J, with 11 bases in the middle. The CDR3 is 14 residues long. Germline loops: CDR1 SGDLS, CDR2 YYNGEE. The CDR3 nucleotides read TGTGCCAGCAGCTTCGGGACGAACTACAATGAGCAGTTCTTC. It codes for CASSFGTNYNEQFF.

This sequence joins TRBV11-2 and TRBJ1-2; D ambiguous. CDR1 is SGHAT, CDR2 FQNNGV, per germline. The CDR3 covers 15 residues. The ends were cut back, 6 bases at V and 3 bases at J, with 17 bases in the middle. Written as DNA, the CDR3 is TGTGCCAGCAGACCCCCCGGCGGGAGGGACTATGGCTACACCTTC. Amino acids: CASRPPGGRDYGYTF. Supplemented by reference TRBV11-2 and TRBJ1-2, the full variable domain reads EAGVAQSPRYKIIEKRQSVAFWCNPISGHATLYWYQQILGQGPKLLIQFQNNGVVDDSQLPKDRFSAERLKGVDSTLKIQPAKLEDSAVYLCASRPPGGRDYGYTFGSGTRLTVV.

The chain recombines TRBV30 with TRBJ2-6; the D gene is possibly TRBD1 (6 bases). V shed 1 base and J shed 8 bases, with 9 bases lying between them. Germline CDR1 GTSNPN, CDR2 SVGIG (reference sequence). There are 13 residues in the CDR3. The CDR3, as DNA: TGTGCCTGGAGTGGACAGGTTACCAACGTCCTGACTTTC. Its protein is CAWSGQVTNVLTF.

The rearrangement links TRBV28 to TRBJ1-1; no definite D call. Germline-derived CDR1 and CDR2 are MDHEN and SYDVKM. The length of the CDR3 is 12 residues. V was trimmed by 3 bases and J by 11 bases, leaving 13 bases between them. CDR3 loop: CASSFAAPGAFF. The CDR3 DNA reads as TGTGCCAGCAGTTTCGCCGCCCCTGGGGCTTTCTTT. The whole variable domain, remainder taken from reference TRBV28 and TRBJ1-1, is DVKVTQSSRYLVKRTGEKVFLECVQDMDHENMFWYRQDPGLGLRLIYFSYDVKMKEKGDIPEGYSVSREKKERFSLILESASTNQTSMYLCASSFAAPGAFFGQGTRLTVV.

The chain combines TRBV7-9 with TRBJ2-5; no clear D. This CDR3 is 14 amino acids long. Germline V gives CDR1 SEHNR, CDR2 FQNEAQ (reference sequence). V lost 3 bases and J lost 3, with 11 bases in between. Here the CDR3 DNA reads TGTGCCAGCAGCTTCTCTTCTAGGGAAGAGACCCAGTACTTC. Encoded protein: CASSFSSREETQYF.

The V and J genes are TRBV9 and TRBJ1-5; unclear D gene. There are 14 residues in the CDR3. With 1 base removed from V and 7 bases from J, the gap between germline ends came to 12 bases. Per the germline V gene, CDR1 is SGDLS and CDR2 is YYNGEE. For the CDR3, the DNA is TGTGCCAGCAGCGTATCAATGGACGGGCAGCCCCAGCATTTT. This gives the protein CASSVSMDGQPQHF.